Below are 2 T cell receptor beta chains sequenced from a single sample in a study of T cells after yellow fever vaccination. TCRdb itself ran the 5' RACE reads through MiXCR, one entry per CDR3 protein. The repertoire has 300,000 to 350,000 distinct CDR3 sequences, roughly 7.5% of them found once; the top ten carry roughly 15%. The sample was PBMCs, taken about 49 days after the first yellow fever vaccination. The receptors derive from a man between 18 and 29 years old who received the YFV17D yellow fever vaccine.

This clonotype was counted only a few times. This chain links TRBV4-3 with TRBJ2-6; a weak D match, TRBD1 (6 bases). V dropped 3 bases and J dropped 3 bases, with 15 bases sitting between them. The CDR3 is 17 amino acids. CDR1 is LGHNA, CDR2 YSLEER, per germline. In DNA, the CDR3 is TGCGCCAGCAGCCAGCCGATACAGGGAAGTGGGGCCAACGTCCTGACTTTC. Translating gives CASSQPIQGSGANVLTF.

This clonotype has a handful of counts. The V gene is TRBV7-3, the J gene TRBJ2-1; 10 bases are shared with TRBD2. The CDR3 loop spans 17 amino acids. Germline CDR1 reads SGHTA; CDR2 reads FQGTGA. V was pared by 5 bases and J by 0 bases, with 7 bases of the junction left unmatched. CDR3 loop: CASSASGGTDSYNEQFF. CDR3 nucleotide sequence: TGTGCCAGCAGCGCTAGCGGGGGAACCGACTCCTACAATGAGCAGTTCTTC.